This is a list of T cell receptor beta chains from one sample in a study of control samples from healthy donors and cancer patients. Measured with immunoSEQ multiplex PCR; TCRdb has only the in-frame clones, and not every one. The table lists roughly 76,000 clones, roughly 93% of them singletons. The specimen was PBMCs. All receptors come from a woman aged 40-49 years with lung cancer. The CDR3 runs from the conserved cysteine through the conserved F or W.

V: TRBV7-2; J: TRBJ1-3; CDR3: CASSPASFSGNTIYF
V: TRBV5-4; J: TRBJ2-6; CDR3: CASSLTWSGANVLTF
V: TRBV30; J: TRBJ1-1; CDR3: CAWSVRFENTEAFF
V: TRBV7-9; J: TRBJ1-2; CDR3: CASSSDGRSSGDGYTF
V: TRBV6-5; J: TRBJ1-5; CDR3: CASSWHSNQPQHF
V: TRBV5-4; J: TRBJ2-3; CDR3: CASSLLTGRGTDTQYF
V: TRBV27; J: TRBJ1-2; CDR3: CASSPWTDMYGYTF
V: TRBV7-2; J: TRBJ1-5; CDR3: CASSPRLGQGTNQPQHF
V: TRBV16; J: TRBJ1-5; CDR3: CASSQSVREPAGNQPQHF
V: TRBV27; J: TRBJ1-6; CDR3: CASSSGQPNSPLHF
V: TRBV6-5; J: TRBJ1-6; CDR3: CALWDGRFSPLHF
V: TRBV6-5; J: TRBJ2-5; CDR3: CASSWGRNQETQYF
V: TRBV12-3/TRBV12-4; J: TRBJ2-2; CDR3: CASSLGSPGELFF
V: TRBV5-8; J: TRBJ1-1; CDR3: CASSLSGGGTEAFF
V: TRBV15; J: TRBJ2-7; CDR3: CATSRVGSSYEQYF
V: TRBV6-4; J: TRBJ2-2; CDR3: CASMDLYTGELFF
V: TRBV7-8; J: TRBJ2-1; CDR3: CASSLDNLSGNEQFF
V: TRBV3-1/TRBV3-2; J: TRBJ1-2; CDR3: CASSPVASYGYTF
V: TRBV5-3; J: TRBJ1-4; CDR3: CARSSGQGAEVTNEKLFF
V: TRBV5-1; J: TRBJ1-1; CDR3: CASSEGQGVTEAFF
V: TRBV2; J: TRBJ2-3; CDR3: CASRGDSADTQYF
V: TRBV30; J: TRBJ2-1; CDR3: CAWSSQGPSNRGEQFF
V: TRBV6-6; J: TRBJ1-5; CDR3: CASRGQSDSNQPQHF
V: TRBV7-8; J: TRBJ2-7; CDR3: CASSLENRAYEQYF
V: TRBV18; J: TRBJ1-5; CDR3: CASSPSTGHQPQHF
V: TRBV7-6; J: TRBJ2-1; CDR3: CASSSTLGSFPEQFF
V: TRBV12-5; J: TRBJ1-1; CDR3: CASGATGGITEAFF
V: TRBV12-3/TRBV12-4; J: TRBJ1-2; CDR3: CASTSDRNYGYTF
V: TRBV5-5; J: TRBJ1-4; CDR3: CASTWGEANEKLFF
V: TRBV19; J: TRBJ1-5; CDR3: CASSTSGGRSQPQHF
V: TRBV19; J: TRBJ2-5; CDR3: CASSIRGTGGARGQETQYF
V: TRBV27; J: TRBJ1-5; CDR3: CASSQGGYQPQHF
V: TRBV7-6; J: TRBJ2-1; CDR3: CASSLGQGAYNEQFF
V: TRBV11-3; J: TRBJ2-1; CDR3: CASSLGRLAGEQFF
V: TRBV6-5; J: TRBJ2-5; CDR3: CASSYTSAQETQYF
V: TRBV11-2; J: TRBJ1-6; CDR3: CASSTTSMNSPLHF
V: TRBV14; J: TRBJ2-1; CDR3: CASSQGGIEQFF
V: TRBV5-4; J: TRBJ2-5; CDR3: CASSWGSGRETQYF
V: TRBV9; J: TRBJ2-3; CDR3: CASSVAGTGTDTQYF
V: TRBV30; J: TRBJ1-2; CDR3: CASHVGGYTF
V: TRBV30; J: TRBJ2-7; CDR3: CAWSGGQKQGNYEQYF
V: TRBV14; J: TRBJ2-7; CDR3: CASSHPSLYEQYF
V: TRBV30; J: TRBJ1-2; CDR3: CAWTGTGANYGYTF
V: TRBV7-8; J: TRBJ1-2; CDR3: CASSPGEGAFYGYTF
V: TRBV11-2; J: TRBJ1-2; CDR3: CASSNSYGYTF
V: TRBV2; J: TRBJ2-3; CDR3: CASSEGGVAGHTDTQYF